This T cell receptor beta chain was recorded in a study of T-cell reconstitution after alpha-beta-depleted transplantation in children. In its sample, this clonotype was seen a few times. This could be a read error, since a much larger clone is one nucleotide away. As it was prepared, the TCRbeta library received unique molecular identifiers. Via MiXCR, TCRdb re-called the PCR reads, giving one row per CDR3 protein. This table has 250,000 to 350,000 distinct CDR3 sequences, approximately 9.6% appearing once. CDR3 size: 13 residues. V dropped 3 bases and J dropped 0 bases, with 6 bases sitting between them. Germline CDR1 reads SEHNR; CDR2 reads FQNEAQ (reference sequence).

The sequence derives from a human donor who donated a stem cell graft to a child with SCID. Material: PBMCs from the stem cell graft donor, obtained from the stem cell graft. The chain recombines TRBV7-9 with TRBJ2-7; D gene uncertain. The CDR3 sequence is CASSFGDSYEQYF. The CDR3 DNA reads TGTGCCAGCAGCTTTGGCGACTCCTACGAGCAGTACTTC.